Shown below are 21 T cell receptor beta chains from a single sample sequenced in a study of OX40 agonist ivuxolimab in advanced cancers. Profiled with immunoSEQ multiplex PCR; TCRdb holds only in-frame clones, not every one. There are over 35,000 clones in the sample; about 90% occur only once, and roughly 0.53% lies in the top ten. The source was CD4+ or CD8+ T cells sorted from blood, collected in a trial of the OX40 agonist ivuxolimab. The receptors shown here come from an adult with an advanced solid tumor such as melanoma, head and neck, liver or kidney cancer.

This chain connects TRBV6-1 to TRBJ2-1, with 9 bases fitting TRBD1. With 4 bases clipped from V and 6 bases from J, the junction kept 7 bases outside the gene matches. The CDR3 contains 15 residues. Germline assignment: CDR1 MNHNS and CDR2 SASEGT. The DNA of the CDR3 is TGTGCCAGCAGTGGGGGACGGACAGGGGTCAATGAGCAGTTCTTC. Protein product: CASSGGRTGVNEQFF.

The chain recombines TRBV5-1 with TRBJ2-2, with a tentative D call TRBD2 (5 bases). CDR1 is SGHRS and CDR2 is YFSETQ in the germline V gene. Trimming pared 4 bases from V and 3 bases from J, leaving 19 bases between. The CDR3 is 17 residues long. CDR3 nucleotides: TGCGCCAGCAGCCCTCGGGTCGTAGGGAGAGACACCGGGGAGCTGTTTTTT. As protein: CASSPRVVGRDTGELFF.

The chain joins TRBV7-8 to TRBJ2-5, with TRBD1 as a possible D gene (6 bases). The end of the DNA fits TRBJ2-7 better, so the J call may be wrong. CDR1 SGHVS and CDR2 FQNEAQ come from the germline V gene. The CDR3 runs to 15 residues. CDR3 residues: CASSLVGTPYHEQYF. CDR3 sequence (DNA): TGTGCCAGCAGCTTAGTGGGGACACCTTATCACGAGCAGTACTTC.

The gene calls are TRBV7-9 and TRBJ2-6, with D unclear. The V gene's germline CDR1 is SEHNR and CDR2 FQNEAQ (reference sequence). The V and J ends lost 6 bases and 0 bases respectively, with 12 bases between them. The CDR3 extends over 16 amino acids. The CDR3 reads CASSFGRISGANVLTF. CDR3 DNA: TGTGCCAGCAGTTTCGGACGGATCTCTGGGGCCAACGTCCTGACTTTC.

This chain uses TRBV19 with TRBJ2-7; TRBD2 might be the D (6 bases). The V gene lost 4 bases and the J gene lost 5 bases, with 12 bases spanning the gap. Germline V CDR1 and CDR2: LNHDA, SQIVND (reference sequence). This CDR3 spans 13 amino acids. The CDR3: CASSSRRDDEQYF. As DNA, the CDR3 is TGTGCCAGTAGTAGCAGGAGGGACGACGAGCAGTACTTC.

The chain has TRBV7-8 and TRBJ2-1, with a possible D match to TRBD1 (8 bases). The CDR3 runs 15 residues. Germline CDR1 SGHVS, CDR2 FQNEAQ. The V and J ends lost 4 bases and 5 bases respectively, with 15 bases between them. The CDR3 coding sequence is TGTGCCAGCAGCTCCCGGACAGGGAGGGACAATGAGCAGTTCTTC. Its protein product is CASSSRTGRDNEQFF.

The chain employs TRBV15 and TRBJ1-2, with D unresolved. The CDR3 is 14 amino acids. The germline gives CDR1 LNHNV, CDR2 YYDKDF (reference sequence). V was clipped by 4 bases and J by 6 bases, with 15 bases between them. The DNA for the CDR3 is TGTGCCACCAGCAAGCTGGAAGGTCTAGATGGCTACACCTTC. It encodes CATSKLEGLDGYTF.

This clone was counted a few times. J is TRBJ1-6 and V is TRBV9; D is undetermined. The V end was cut by 3 bases, the J end by 7 bases, with 11 bases between. CDR3 length: 14 residues. CDR1 and CDR2 (germline): SGDLS, YYNGEE. The chain's CDR3 is CASSAREGNSPLHF. The CDR3 nucleotides are TGTGCCAGCAGCGCAAGGGAAGGGAATTCACCCCTCCACTTT.

The chain employs TRBV5-1 and TRBJ2-7; TRBD1 agrees at 9 bases. After removal of 4 bases from V and 5 bases from J, the junction contained 7 bases not matched to a gene. There are 14 residues in the CDR3. Germline V gene lookup returns CDR1 SGHRS and CDR2 YFSETQ. The CDR3 DNA reads as TGCGCCAGCAGCCCGACAGGGGGTTCAGACGAGCAGTACTTC. Its translation: CASSPTGGSDEQYF.

This chain links TRBV5-1 with TRBJ2-2; 7 bases match TRBD2. This CDR3 comprises 14 residues. Germline trimming cut 6 bases from V and 3 bases from J; bases unmatched to any gene: 5. Germline V CDR1 and CDR2: SGHRS, YFSETQ. The CDR3 loop is CASKGLADTGELFF. The CDR3 DNA is TGCGCCAGCAAGGGTCTAGCGGACACCGGGGAGCTGTTTTTT.

J is TRBJ2-5 and V is TRBV2; 8 positions agree with TRBD1. Trimming removed 6 bases from V and 5 bases from J; junction bases left unmatched: 8. The germline gives CDR1 SNHLY, CDR2 FYNNEI. This CDR3 comprises 14 residues. The CDR3 DNA sequence: TGTGCCAGCAGGGGAGGACAGGGTGGGGAGACCCAGTACTTC. Protein product: CASRGGQGGETQYF.

The chain links TRBV6-1 to TRBJ1-5, with TRBD1 as a possible D gene (6 bases). The germline gives CDR1 MNHNS, CDR2 SASEGT. The CDR3 spans 15 residues. The germline V and J ends were trimmed by 6 bases and 0 bases, with 12 bases remaining between them. The CDR3 protein is CASRAGAYSNQPQHF. The DNA of the CDR3 is TGTGCCAGCAGGGCAGGGGCCTATAGCAATCAGCCCCAGCATTTT.

The rearrangement links TRBV4-1 to TRBJ1-5; no clear D gene. Trimming pared 0 bases from V and 5 bases from J, leaving 8 bases between. The CDR3 loop spans 14 amino acids. In germline, CDR1 is MGHRA, CDR2 YSYEKL. The CDR3 protein is CASSQDGVYQPQHF. The CDR3 DNA reads as TGCGCCAGCAGCCAAGATGGGGTGTATCAGCCCCAGCATTTT.

V gene TRBV7-8 combines with J gene TRBJ2-2, with D possibly matching TRBD1 (6 bases). V was shortened by 5 bases and J by 4 bases, with 20 bases between the two germline ends. The CDR3 has 17 residues. The germline V gene encodes CDR1 SGHVS and CDR2 FQNEAQ. The CDR3 DNA is TGTGCCAGCAGCAACAACGCAGGGGCTTTTGGCACCGGGGAGCTGTTTTTT. Amino acids: CASSNNAGAFGTGELFF.

This rearrangement joins TRBV2 to TRBJ1-1; possibly TRBD1 for D (6 bases). V lost 3 bases and J lost 3, with 11 bases in between. CDR3 length: 14 amino acids. Germline CDR1 and CDR2: SNHLY and FYNNEI. Here the CDR3 DNA reads TGTGCCAGCAGTGACAGGGGTCTTGACACTGAAGCTTTCTTT. This sequence encodes CASSDRGLDTEAFF.

This chain links TRBV7-9 with TRBJ2-1; a possible D gene is TRBD1 (6 bases). V lost 5 bases, J lost 6 bases, and 14 bases lay in between. This CDR3 has 14 residues. Germline values: CDR1 SEHNR, CDR2 FQNEAQ (reference sequence). CDR3 sequence: CASSVRTEFNEQFF. The DNA of the CDR3 is TGTGCCAGCAGCGTCAGGACAGAATTCAATGAGCAGTTCTTC.

This clone was recorded once. The CDR3 DNA is TGCGCCAGCCGATTCGCTCCTAGCGGGGGTTTGTACACCGGGGAGCTGTTTTTT. It specifies CASRFAPSGGLYTGELFF. The V call is TRBV5-1, the J call TRBJ2-2, with TRBD2 matching 10 bases. Unmatched junction bases numbered 15, after V lost 7 bases and J lost 3 bases. The CDR3 length is 18 residues. The germline gives CDR1 SGHRS, CDR2 YFSETQ.

This clone appeared a single time. The chain uses TRBV4-1 and TRBJ2-6; 7 bases agree with TRBD1. Losses at the gene ends were 3 bases for V and 0 bases for J; bases not matched to a gene: 20. CDR3 length: 22 amino acids. Per the germline V gene, CDR1 is MGHRA and CDR2 is YSYEKL. This CDR3 reads CASSQTKDWVGQVSSGANVLTF. The CDR3 DNA follows: TGCGCCAGCAGCCAGACCAAGGACTGGGTAGGACAGGTTAGCTCTGGGGCCAACGTCCTGACTTTC.

This chain links TRBV25-1 with TRBJ1-3; no firm D call. From germline, CDR1 is MGHDK and CDR2 SYGVNS. The ends were cut back, 4 bases at V and 2 bases at J, with 6 bases in the middle. This CDR3 region has 13 residues. This CDR3 is CASSAGTGNTIYF. DNA for the CDR3: TGTGCCAGCAGTGCGGGAACTGGAAACACCATATATTTT.

The count of this clone is one. The gene calls are TRBV7-8 and TRBJ2-5, with TRBD2 identical over 10 bases. Germline trimming cut 5 bases from V and 5 bases from J; bases unmatched to any gene: 14. CDR1 SGHVS and CDR2 FQNEAQ come from the germline V gene. CDR3 length: 17 residues. CDR3 coding DNA: TGTGCCAGCAGCCCACCGCCGAGCGGGGGGGCCGGGGAGACCCAGTACTTC. It translates to CASSPPPSGGAGETQYF.

This clone was observed a handful of times. This chain connects TRBV5-1 to TRBJ1-1; 7 bases map to TRBD1. The CDR3 loop spans 14 amino acids. The V gene end was trimmed by 4 bases and the J gene end by 3 bases; junction bases not matched to a gene: 6. The V gene's germline CDR1 is SGHRS and CDR2 YFSETQ. The CDR3 protein is CASSRTGVDTEAFF. The CDR3 nucleotides are TGCGCCAGCAGCCGCACAGGGGTTGACACTGAAGCTTTCTTT.